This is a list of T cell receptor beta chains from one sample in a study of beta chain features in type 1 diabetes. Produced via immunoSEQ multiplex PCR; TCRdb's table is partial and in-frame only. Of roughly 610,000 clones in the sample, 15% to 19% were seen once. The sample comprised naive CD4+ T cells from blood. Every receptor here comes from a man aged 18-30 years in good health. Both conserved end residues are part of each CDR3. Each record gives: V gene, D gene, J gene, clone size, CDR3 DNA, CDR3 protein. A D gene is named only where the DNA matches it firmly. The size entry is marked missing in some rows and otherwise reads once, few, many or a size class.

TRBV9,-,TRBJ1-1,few,TGTGCCAGCAGCGTCTCGGGGTCGTCTAGTAAAACTGAAGCTTTCTTT,CASSVSGSSSKTEAFF
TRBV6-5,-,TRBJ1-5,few,TGTGCCAGCAGTCTCAACTATGAGGGCAATCAGCCCCAGCATTTT,CASSLNYEGNQPQHF
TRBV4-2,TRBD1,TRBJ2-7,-,TGTGCCAGCAGCCAAGTAGGGGACAGTGGGGCCTACGAGCAGTACTTC,CASSQVGDSGAYEQYF
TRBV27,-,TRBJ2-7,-,TGTGCCAGCAGTTTTACGGGTCCAAACTACGAGCAGTACTTC,CASSFTGPNYEQYF
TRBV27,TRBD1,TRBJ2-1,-,TGTGCCAGCAGTTTAAGACAGGGTGAATCCGATGAGCAGTTCTTC,CASSLRQGESDEQFF
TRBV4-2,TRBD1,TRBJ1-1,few,TGTGCCAGCAGCTCCGGGACAGGGGTCACTGAAGCTTTCTTT,CASSSGTGVTEAFF
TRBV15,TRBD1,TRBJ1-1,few,TGTGCCACCAGCAGAGAAGCCCCGGACAGGGGCGGGAACACTGAAGCTTTCTTT,CATSREAPDRGGNTEAFF
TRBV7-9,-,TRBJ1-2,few,TGTGCCAGCAGCCCCGGGGCCGGGCGGGGCTACACCTTC,CASSPGAGRGYTF
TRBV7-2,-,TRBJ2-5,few,TGTGCCAGCAGCTTAGCAGCTGGCGAGACCCAGTACTTC,CASSLAAGETQYF
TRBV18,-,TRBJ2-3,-,TGTGCCAGCTCACCCCAGGCAGATACGCAGTATTTT,CASSPQADTQYF
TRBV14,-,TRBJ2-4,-,TGTGCCAGCAGCCGTACAAATATAGACATTCAGTACTTC,CASSRTNIDIQYF
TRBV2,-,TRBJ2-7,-,TGTGCCAGCAGTCCTCCCAGGGAAAAGTCCTACGAGCAGTACTTC,CASSPPREKSYEQYF
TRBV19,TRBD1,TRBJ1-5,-,TGTGCCAGTCTCACTCCGGGACAGGGGATGGGTCAGCCCCAGCATTTT,CASLTPGQGMGQPQHF
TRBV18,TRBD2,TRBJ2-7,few,TGTGCCAGCTCACCACAGCTAGCGGGAGGGTACGAGCAGTACTTC,CASSPQLAGGYEQYF
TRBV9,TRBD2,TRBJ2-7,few,TGTGCCAGCAGCGAGAGCGGGAGGGCCCTAGAGCAGTACTTC,CASSESGRALEQYF
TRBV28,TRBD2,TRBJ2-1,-,TGTGCCAGCAGGCTAGCGGACTCCTACAATGAGCAGTTCTTC,CASRLADSYNEQFF
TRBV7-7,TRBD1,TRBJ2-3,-,TGTGCTAGCAGCCCCGGGGCGGCAGGGGGCTTGGGCACAGATACGCAGTATTTT,CASSPGAAGGLGTDTQYF
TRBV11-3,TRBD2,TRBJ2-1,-,TGTGCCAGCAGCTTAGCTCCGGGAGGGCCCTCCTACAATGAGCAGTTCTTC,CASSLAPGGPSYNEQFF
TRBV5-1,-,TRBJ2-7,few,TGCGCCAGCAGCCTACAGGGTTTTACCTACGAGCAGTACTTC,CASSLQGFTYEQYF
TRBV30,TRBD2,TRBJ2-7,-,TGTGCCTGGAACCGCCGACTAGCCTCCGGGGGGGAGCAGTACTTC,CAWNRRLASGGEQYF
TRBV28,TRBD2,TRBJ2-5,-,TGTGCCAGCAGTTTCCTAGCGGGAGGGACGGAGACCCAGTACTTC,CASSFLAGGTETQYF
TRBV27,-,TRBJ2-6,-,TGTGCCAGCAGTTCCGTATCCGGACGGAGCTCTGGGGCCAACGTCCTGACTTTC,CASSSVSGRSSGANVLTF
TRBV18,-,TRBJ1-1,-,TGTGCCAGCTCACAGGACAGTTTGGGGAACACTGAAGCTTTCTTT,CASSQDSLGNTEAFF
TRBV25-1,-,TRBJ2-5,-,TGTGCCAGCAGTGAATTGGGTAGCGGATCTCAAGAGACCCAGTACTTC,CASSELGSGSQETQYF
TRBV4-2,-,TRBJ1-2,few,TGTGCCAGCAGCCAAGATCATGGTAGCAGCGATTATGGCTACACCTTC,CASSQDHGSSDYGYTF
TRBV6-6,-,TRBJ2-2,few,TGTGCCAGCAAAAACCTATTGAACACCGGGGAGCTGTTTTTT,CASKNLLNTGELFF
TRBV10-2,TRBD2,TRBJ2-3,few,TGCGCCAGCAGTGAGCGACGGGGGGGCACTCGCAAGACGCAGTATTTT,CASSERRGGTRKTQYF
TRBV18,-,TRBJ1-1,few,TGTGCCAGCTCCCCTGACCCGGCCACTGAAGCTTTCTTT,CASSPDPATEAFF
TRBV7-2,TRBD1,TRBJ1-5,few,TGTGCCAGCAGCACCCGACAGGGGGCTGGTCAGCCCCAGCATTTT,CASSTRQGAGQPQHF
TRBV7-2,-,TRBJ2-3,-,TGTGCCAGCAGTCAGCGGGCTGCGGGCACAGATACGCAGTATTTT,CASSQRAAGTDTQYF